The following is a T cell receptor (beta chain) sequence with its context. For the second PCR, which ran for about 6 to 11 cycles, a sample-barcoded 5' primer and a J-beta primer mix were used. TCRdb itself ran the 5' RACE reads through MiXCR, one entry per CDR3 protein. The repertoire holds over a million distinct CDR3 sequences, roughly 59% seen once, with 6.5% to 8% in the top ten. PBMCs numbering at least 6.5 million were isolated per sample. V was trimmed by 0 bases and J by 6 bases, leaving 15 bases between them. This CDR3 has 15 residues. The germline V gene has CDR1 LNHNV and CDR2 YYDKDF (reference sequence). The sample is drawn from a study of blood T cells in healthy people across ages.

The genes are TRBV15 and TRBJ2-7, with D perhaps matching TRBD1 (5 bases). The source is a man aged 18 to 30 in good health. Specimen: blood. In DNA, the CDR3 is TGTGCCACCAGCAGAGATCTTATGGGGCCCCTCGAGCAGTACTTC. Amino acids: CATSRDLMGPLEQYF. The full variable domain, completed using reference TRBV15 and TRBJ2-7, is DAMVIQNPRYQVTQFGKPVTLSCSQTLNHNVMYWYQQKSSQAPKLLFHYYDKDFNNEADTPDNFQSRRPNTSFCFLDIRSPGLGDTAMYLCATSRDLMGPLEQYFGPGTRLTVT.